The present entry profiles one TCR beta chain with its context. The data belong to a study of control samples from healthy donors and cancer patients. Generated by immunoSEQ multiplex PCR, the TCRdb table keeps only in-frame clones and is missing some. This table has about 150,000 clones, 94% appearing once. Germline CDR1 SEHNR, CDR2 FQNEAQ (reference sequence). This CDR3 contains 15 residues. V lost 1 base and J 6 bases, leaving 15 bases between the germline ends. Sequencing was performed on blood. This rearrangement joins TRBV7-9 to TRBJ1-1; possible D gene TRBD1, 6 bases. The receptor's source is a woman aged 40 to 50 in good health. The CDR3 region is CASSLVIAGEPEAFF. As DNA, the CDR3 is TGTGCCAGCAGCTTAGTAATCGCAGGGGAGCCTGAAGCTTTCTTT. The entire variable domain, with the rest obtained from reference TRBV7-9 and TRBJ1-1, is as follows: DTGVSQNPRHKITKRGQNVTFRCDPISEHNRLYWYRQTLGQGPEFLTYFQNEAQLEKSRLLSDRFSAERPKGSFSTLEIQRTEQGDSAMYLCASSLVIAGEPEAFFGQGTRLTVV.